Presented here are 25 T cell receptor beta chains from one specimen sequenced in a study of blood T cell repertoires in COVID-19. Generated by immunoSEQ multiplex PCR, the TCRdb table keeps only in-frame clones and is missing some. This sample has some 120,000 clones, with over 75% found just once. The specimen was peripheral blood. The receptor source for this set is a woman over 75 with acute or convalescent COVID-19.

About this clone: Other DNA sequences in the same sample also yield this CDR3. The rearrangement uses TRBV5-1 and TRBJ1-4; possibly TRBD1 for D (5 bases). The CDR3 extends over 14 amino acids. CDR1 SGHRS and CDR2 YFSETQ come from the germline V gene. Trimming removed 4 bases from V and 4 bases from J, with 11 bases in between. CDR3 DNA: TGCGCCAGCAGCCTGGGACCGGGTAATGAAAAACTGTTTTTT. Translation gives CASSLGPGNEKLFF.

This clone showed up just a few times. The genes are TRBV12-5 and TRBJ2-1, with TRBD1 matching over 9 bases. V lost 4 bases, J lost 5 bases, and 9 bases stayed unmatched. Germline V lookup: CDR1 LGHNT, CDR2 FRNRAP. The CDR3 contains 16 residues. The CDR3 nucleotides read TGTGCTAGTGGTTCGATAGTACAGGGGGCCAACAATGAGCAGTTCTTC. This gives the protein CASGSIVQGANNEQFF.

This chain joins TRBV28 and TRBJ2-2; TRBD1 is a possible D gene (5 bases). Germline CDR1 MDHEN, CDR2 SYDVKM. Trimming removed 2 bases at V and 8 bases at J, with 6 bases between. The CDR3 sequence is 12 residues long. This CDR3 reads CASSLAGGELFF. The CDR3 DNA follows: TGTGCCAGCAGTTTAGCAGGGGGGGAGCTGTTTTTT.

The J gene is TRBJ2-1, the V gene TRBV5-5, with D maybe TRBD2 (6 bases). CDR3 length equals 15 residues. The germline gives CDR1 SGHKS, CDR2 YYEKEE (reference sequence). V was shortened by 4 bases and J by 0 bases, with 11 bases between the two germline ends. The CDR3 is CASSPGTYSYNEQFF. In nucleotides, the CDR3 is TGTGCCAGCAGCCCCGGGACTTACTCCTACAATGAGCAGTTCTTC.

The CDR3 reads CASSLTGVRYEKLFF. CDR3 in DNA: TGTGCCAGCAGCTTAACAGGGGTTCGTTATGAAAAACTGTTTTTT. The gene calls are TRBV7-3 and TRBJ1-4; possibly TRBD1 for D (5 bases). CDR1 and CDR2 from the germline V gene are SGHTA and FQGTGA. Trimming took 0 bases from V and 6 from J, leaving 11 bases between them. The CDR3 has 15 residues.

The sample holds a few counts of this clone. V usage is TRBV28 and J usage is TRBJ1-5, with 11 bases lining up with TRBD1. CDR1 MDHEN and CDR2 SYDVKM come from the germline V gene. This CDR3 spans 15 amino acids. The V and J ends lost 6 bases and 6 bases, in that order; junction bases with no gene match: 7. CDR3 residues: CASRTSGTGGQPQHF. The CDR3 DNA sequence: TGTGCCAGCAGAACCTCCGGGACAGGGGGTCAGCCCCAGCATTTT.

V usage is TRBV5-1 and J usage is TRBJ1-3, with D tentatively TRBD1 (5 bases). V was shortened by 5 bases and J by 0 bases, with 6 bases between the two germline ends. The germline CDR1 and CDR2 sequences are SGHRS and YFSETQ. The CDR3 covers 13 residues. This chain's CDR3 is CASRDTSGNTIYF. CDR3 in DNA: TGCGCCAGCAGGGACACCTCTGGAAACACCATATATTTT. The variable domain in full, completed from reference TRBV5-1 and TRBJ1-3, reads KAGVTQTPRYLIKTRGQQVTLSCSPISGHRSVSWYQQTPGQGLQFLFEYFSETQRNKGNFPGRFSGRQFSNSRSEMNVSTLELGDSALYLCASRDTSGNTIYFGEGSWLTVV.

This clone was detected once. The genes are TRBV7-8 and TRBJ2-2; TRBD1 aligns across 10 bases. Germline-derived CDR1 and CDR2 are SGHVS and FQNEAQ. Trimming at V came to 2 bases and at J to 7 bases, leaving 10 bases not matched to a gene. The CDR3 has 17 residues. The CDR3 loop is CASSLYLRDRGGGELFF. In DNA, the CDR3 is TGTGCCAGCAGCTTATATCTCCGGGACAGGGGCGGCGGGGAGCTGTTTTTT.

CDR3 sequence reads: CASSPGLAGGTDTQYF. Here the CDR3 DNA reads TGTGCCAGCAGCCCCGGACTAGCGGGGGGTACAGATACGCAGTATTTT. The V and J genes are TRBV7-9 and TRBJ2-3; TRBD2 aligns across 14 bases. With 5 bases clipped from V and 3 bases from J, the junction kept 4 bases outside the gene matches. CDR1 SEHNR and CDR2 FQNEAQ come from the germline V gene (reference sequence). The CDR3 covers 16 residues.

The rearrangement joins TRBV5-1 to TRBJ1-2; D not resolved. Trimming shortened V by 1 base and J by 4 bases, and 11 bases separated the two germline ends. In germline, CDR1 is SGHRS, CDR2 YFSETQ. The CDR3 loop spans 14 amino acids. The CDR3 nucleotides read TGCGCCAGCAGCTTGTTCGGCGGCAGCTATGGCTACACCTTC. Protein: CASSLFGGSYGYTF.

CDR3 sequence: CASSEGERGLGNTEAFF. The DNA of the CDR3 is TGTGCCAGCAGTGAAGGGGAGAGAGGGTTGGGGAACACTGAAGCTTTCTTT. The chain combines TRBV6-1 with TRBJ1-1; D gene ambiguous. This CDR3 contains 17 residues. Germline-derived CDR1 and CDR2 are MNHNS and SASEGT. Trimming removed 1 base at V and 1 base at J, with 16 bases between.

This chain joins TRBV9 and TRBJ2-4; the match to TRBD2 covers 7 bases. V lost 0 bases to trimming and J lost 5 bases; unmatched junction nucleotides: 8. Germline V gene data show CDR1 as SGDLS and CDR2 as YYNGEE. This CDR3 is 16 amino acids long. Written as DNA, the CDR3 is TGTGCCAGCAGCGTAGGAATGTCGGGGGGAGAAAACATTCAGTACTTC. Encoded protein: CASSVGMSGGENIQYF.

The chain couples TRBV2 to TRBJ1-6; D is ambiguous. Trimming cost V 5 bases and J 4 bases, with 12 bases left between them. Germline V gives CDR1 SNHLY, CDR2 FYNNEI. The CDR3 has 15 residues. The CDR3 spells CASSRAAGYNSPLHF. In nucleotides, the CDR3 is TGTGCCAGCAGTAGAGCGGCAGGTTATAATTCACCCCTCCACTTT.

The J gene is TRBJ1-2, the V gene TRBV6-5, with a possible D match to TRBD1 (5 bases). The CDR3 extends over 14 amino acids. V lost 2 bases and J 7 bases, leaving 14 bases between the germline ends. Germline-derived CDR1 and CDR2 are MNHEY and SVGAGI. CDR3 in amino acids: CASSYKGLLGGYTF. CDR3 coding DNA: TGTGCCAGCAGTTACAAGGGACTTTTAGGTGGCTACACCTTC.

The CDR3 bases are TGTGCCAGCAGCTTAGCGGAGTACTACGAGCAGTACTTC. Its protein product is CASSLAEYYEQYF. The chain links TRBV7-9 to TRBJ2-7, with D unresolved. V lost 0 bases and J 3 bases, leaving 6 bases between the germline ends. The germline gives CDR1 SEHNR, CDR2 FQNEAQ (reference sequence). The CDR3 has 13 amino acids. The full variable domain, rest sourced from reference TRBV7-9 and TRBJ2-7, is DTGVSQNPRHKITKRGQNVTFRCDPISEHNRLYWYRQTLGQGPEFLTYFQNEAQLEKSRLLSDRFSAERPKGSFSTLEIQRTEQGDSAMYLCASSLAEYYEQYFGPGTRLTVT.

This clone showed up just a few times. V is TRBV10-2 and J is TRBJ1-5; D possibly corresponds to TRBD1 (5 bases). Germline V gives CDR1 WSHSY, CDR2 SAAADI. Trimming took 6 bases from V and 4 from J, leaving 7 bases between them. The CDR3 is made up of 12 amino acids. The CDR3, as DNA: TGCGCCAGCAGCCCAGGGAATCAGCCCCAGCATTTT. It translates to CASSPGNQPQHF.

The V gene is TRBV3-1 (or the pseudogene TRBV3-2), the J gene TRBJ1-2, with a weak D call TRBD1 (6 bases). V lost 2 bases, J lost 0 bases, and 13 bases lay in between. CDR1 and CDR2 (germline): LGHDT, YNNKEL (reference sequence). This CDR3 is built from 16 residues. The CDR3 DNA is TGTGCCAGCAGCCAAACGGGACACATAGCTAACTATGGCTACACCTTC. It encodes CASSQTGHIANYGYTF.

V and J are TRBV5-1 and TRBJ1-2; the D is unclear. The V end was cut by 0 bases, the J end by 4 bases, with 4 bases between. Per germline, CDR1 SGHRS and CDR2 YFSETQ. There are 12 residues in the CDR3. CDR3 sequence: CASSLEAYGYTF. As DNA, the CDR3 is TGCGCCAGCAGCTTGGAAGCCTATGGCTACACCTTC.

This rearrangement joins TRBV2 to TRBJ1-3; D gene unclear. This CDR3 region has 11 residues. Germline-derived CDR1 and CDR2 are SNHLY and FYNNEI. V lost 4 bases and J 7 bases, leaving 5 bases between the germline ends. The CDR3 loop is CASSASNTIYF. CDR3 DNA: TGTGCCAGCAGTGCGAGTAACACCATATATTTT.

V gene TRBV28 combines with J gene TRBJ1-5, with D uncertain. Germline V gene data show CDR1 as MDHEN and CDR2 as SYDVKM. V lost 4 bases and J lost 9, with 10 bases in between. The CDR3 sequence is 12 residues long. The CDR3 reads CASSSGFRPQHF. Written as DNA, the CDR3 is TGTGCCAGCAGTTCAGGATTTAGGCCCCAGCATTTT. Full variable domain (outside the CDR3, taken from reference TRBV28 and TRBJ1-5): DVKVTQSSRYLVKRTGEKVFLECVQDMDHENMFWYRQDPGLGLRLIYFSYDVKMKEKGDIPEGYSVSREKKERFSLILESASTNQTSMYLCASSSGFRPQHFGDGTRLSIL.

J is TRBJ1-2 and V is TRBV2, with TRBD1 identical over 8 bases. The CDR3 length is 14 residues. J lost 2 bases, V lost 6 bases, and 5 bases had no gene match. Per germline, CDR1 SNHLY and CDR2 FYNNEI. The CDR3 DNA reads as TGTGCCAGCAGGGCGGGGGACAGGAACTATGGCTACACCTTC. It yields the protein CASRAGDRNYGYTF.

This clone came up a few times. This sequence joins TRBV19 and TRBJ1-2, with 7 bases lining up with TRBD1. The germline V gene has CDR1 LNHDA and CDR2 SQIVND (reference sequence). The CDR3 loop spans 14 amino acids. V lost 5 bases to trimming and J lost 6 bases; unmatched junction nucleotides: 9. The CDR3 coding sequence is TGTGCCAGTAGTGATACAGGGGAGGCGAATGGCTACACCTTC. Translated: CASSDTGEANGYTF. The whole variable domain, remainder taken from reference TRBV19 and TRBJ1-2, is DGGITQSPKYLFRKEGQNVTLSCEQNLNHDAMYWYRQDPGQGLRLIYYSQIVNDFQKGDIAEGYSVSREKKESFPLTVTSAQKNPTAFYLCASSDTGEANGYTFGSGTRLTVV.

The rearrangement links TRBV5-8 to TRBJ1-2; tentatively, D is TRBD1 (6 bases). With 4 bases removed from V and 3 bases from J, the gap between germline ends came to 13 bases. CDR1 is SGHTS and CDR2 is YDEGEE in the germline V gene. The CDR3 has 14 amino acids. In DNA form, the CDR3 reads TGTGCCAGCAGCAATACAGGGCTGGACTATGGCTACACCTTC. It specifies CASSNTGLDYGYTF. Based on the CDR3 plus reference TRBV5-8 and TRBJ1-2, the full variable domain is EAGVTQSPTHLIKTRGQQATLRCSPISGHTSVYWYQQALGLGLQFLLWYDEGEERNRGNFPPRFSGRQFPNYSSELNVNALELEDSALYLCASSNTGLDYGYTFGSGTRLTVV.

The chain employs TRBV19 and TRBJ1-1; 9 bases align to TRBD1. This CDR3 contains 16 residues. V dropped 8 bases and J dropped 0; count of bases not matched to a gene: 10. CDR1 is LNHDA, CDR2 SQIVND, per germline (reference sequence). The CDR3 is CASQTSGTGMNTEAFF. The CDR3 nucleotides read TGTGCCAGTCAAACCTCCGGGACAGGGATGAACACTGAAGCTTTCTTT.

V usage is TRBV2 and J usage is TRBJ2-2; possible D gene TRBD2, 6 bases. CDR1 and CDR2 (germline): SNHLY, FYNNEI. The V and J ends lost 2 bases and 7 bases respectively, with 11 bases between them. The length of the CDR3 is 14 residues. In nucleotides, the CDR3 is TGTGCCAGCAGTGAATTCGGGGGACTCGGGGAGCTGTTTTTT. This encodes CASSEFGGLGELFF.